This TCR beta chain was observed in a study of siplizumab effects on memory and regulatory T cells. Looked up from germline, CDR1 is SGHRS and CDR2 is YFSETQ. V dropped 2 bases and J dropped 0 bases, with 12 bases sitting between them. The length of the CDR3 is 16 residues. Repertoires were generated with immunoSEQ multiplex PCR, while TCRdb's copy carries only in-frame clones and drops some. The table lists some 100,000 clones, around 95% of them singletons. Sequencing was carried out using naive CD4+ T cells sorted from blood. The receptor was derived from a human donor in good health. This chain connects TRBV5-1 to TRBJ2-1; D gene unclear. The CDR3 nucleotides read TGCGCCAGCAGCTTCCATGATTCCGGCTCCTACAATGAGCAGTTCTTC. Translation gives CASSFHDSGSYNEQFF.